The clone carrying this TCR beta chain was recorded a few times. The antigen is not known. The data were obtained in a study of T cell responses to AZD1222 COVID-19 vaccine. Germline values: CDR1 LNHNV, CDR2 YYDKDF (reference sequence). This CDR3 spans 19 amino acids. Trimming left V 0 bases short and J 0 bases short, with 15 bases between. Overall study results and limits: The sample set comprised mostly white British donors with more females, and clonal diversity was possibly underestimated. Per reports, nearly half of all spike-specific TCRs target regions that are unmutated in variants. Repertoires in all cases were sampled only once the peak T cell response had passed. Baseline seropositives among AZD1222 recipients totaled only five or six.

Some clones are missing from TCRdb's copy, which holds only in-frame ones; the method was immunoSEQ multiplex PCR. The sample lists 150,000 or so clones; approximately 87% were seen once. The sample in question was peripheral blood, obtained on day 0 of MenACWY control vaccination. The rearrangement joins TRBV15 to TRBJ2-6; D is ambiguous. The source of this sequence is an adult in good health. The CDR3 reads CATSRDGQLTSSGANVLTF. The CDR3 DNA sequence: TGTGCCACCAGCAGAGATGGGCAACTTACCTCCTCTGGGGCCAACGTCCTGACTTTC.